A single sample is the source of the 2 T cell receptor beta chains below, sequenced in a study of T cells in Graves' hyperthyroidism and ophthalmopathy. From RNA transcripts, TCR beta CDR3 regions were amplified. First-round RT-PCR targeting the TCR CDR3 was performed with the HTBI primer set. TCRdb re-called the multiplex PCR reads with MiXCR, one entry per CDR3 protein. The repertoire holds some 600,000 distinct CDR3 sequences, with 46% as singletons. Sequencing used peripheral blood or thyroid tissue (not recorded which). Source of these receptors: a woman aged 18-30 years with Graves' hyperthyroidism.

The V gene is TRBV7-3, the J gene TRBJ1-1; D remains ambiguous. There are 13 residues in the CDR3. The V end was cut by 5 bases, the J end by 6 bases, with 13 bases between. CDR1 is SGHTA, CDR2 FQGTGA, per germline. CDR3 residues: CASSPNLGSEAFF. CDR3 sequence (DNA): TGTGCCAGCAGCCCGAACCTGGGTTCTGAAGCTTTCTTT.

CDR3 in DNA: TGCAGTGCTAGATCTCGGGACAGGGTCTACGAGCAGTACTTC. Amino acids: CSARSRDRVYEQYF. The chain links TRBV20-1 to TRBJ2-7; 9 bases agree with TRBD1. The CDR3 spans 14 residues. With V trimmed by 2 bases and J by 3 bases, 5 bases remained unmatched. Germline CDR1 DFQATT, CDR2 SNEGSKA (reference sequence).